This TCR beta chain stems from a study of T cells after yellow fever vaccination. This clonotype has a handful of counts. The CDR3 contains 12 residues. Trimming removed 4 bases at V and 9 bases at J, with 11 bases between. TCRdb re-called the 5' RACE reads through MiXCR, storing one row per CDR3 protein. The sample records 340,000 or so distinct CDR3 sequences, 9.5% to 15% being singletons. The chain combines TRBV12-3 or TRBV12-4 with TRBJ2-3, with unresolved D. This TCR came from a man aged 18 to 35 who received the YFV17D yellow fever vaccine. The material sequenced was CD4+ T cells sorted from PBMCs, taken 15 days after the yellow fever booster vaccination. The CDR3 here is CASSSTRGTQYF. CDR3 coding DNA: TGTGCCAGCAGTTCCACCAGAGGCACGCAGTATTTT.